This TCR beta chain emerged from a study of cytomegalovirus exposure and HLA in healthy donors. General study findings and limits: Presence/absence analyses rested on an assumption that sequencing depth was roughly uniform across donors.

The PCR used 60 Vbeta and 13 Jbeta primers. TCRdb's copy holds only in-frame clones and misses some; the assay was immunoSEQ multiplex PCR. The sample includes about 180,000 clones, 75% to 90% of them seen just once. On this clone itself: Its antigen remains unknown.

Germline CDR1 and CDR2: MNHEY and SVGAGI. The CDR3 is made up of 13 amino acids. Trimming pared 5 bases from V and 1 base from J, leaving 8 bases between. V is TRBV6-5 and J is TRBJ1-1, with D tentatively TRBD1 (5 bases). The sequenced sample consisted of PBMCs. The receptor comes from a girl between 10 and 17 years old in good health and CMV-seropositive. The DNA for the CDR3 is TGTGCCAGCAGTCGCCAGGGGAACACTGAAGCTTTCTTT. Translating it yields CASSRQGNTEAFF.